The 7 T cell receptor beta chains below come from one sample, sequenced in a study of cytotoxic CD8 clonotypes in ibrutinib-treated CLL. Assay: immunoSEQ multiplex PCR; the TCRdb copy retains only in-frame clones and omits some. The sample contains fewer than 150,000 clones, under 90% of which appear only once. Here the sequenced sample was PBMCs, taken after 24 months of ibrutinib treatment. These receptors were collected from a human donor with chronic lymphocytic leukemia.

The chain recombines TRBV6-5 with TRBJ2-7; 7 nucleotides line up with TRBD1. Trimming removed 8 bases from V and 0 bases from J; junction bases left unmatched: 10. This CDR3 has 15 amino acids. Germline-derived CDR1 and CDR2 are MNHEY and SVGAGI. The CDR3 DNA follows: TGTGCCAGCTTCGGTATGGGACAGTTCTCCTACGAGCAGTACTTC. Its translation is CASFGMGQFSYEQYF.

This clone was found a few times. V and J are TRBV4-3 and TRBJ1-5; D might be TRBD1 (5 bases). Looked up from germline, CDR1 is LGHNA and CDR2 is YSLEER. This CDR3 region has 15 residues. Between the trimmed V and J ends, which lost 1 base and 3 bases, there was a span of 10 bases. The DNA of the CDR3 is TGCGCCAGCAGCCAAGTTGCCAGGGACAATCAGCCCCAGCATTTT. Residues: CASSQVARDNQPQHF.

The rearrangement uses TRBV29-1 and TRBJ2-7; 7 nucleotides agree with TRBD1. The CDR3 contains 11 residues. The germline gives CDR1 SQVTM, CDR2 ANQGSEA. V gave up 3 bases and J gave up 4 bases; unmatched junction bases: 0. CDR3 region: CSVEDRYEQYF. In DNA form, the CDR3 reads TGCAGCGTTGAGGACAGGTACGAGCAGTACTTC.

This chain connects TRBV7-2 to TRBJ2-3; 7 bases are shared with TRBD2. Germline lookup yields CDR1 SGHTA and CDR2 FQGNSA. CDR3 size: 15 residues. With 3 bases clipped from V and 3 bases from J, the junction kept 6 bases outside the gene matches. The CDR3 coding sequence is TGTGCCAGCAGCTTGGGAGGGACGGGTACAGATACGCAGTATTTT. As protein: CASSLGGTGTDTQYF.

The chain joins TRBV7-2 to TRBJ2-7; possible D gene TRBD1, 5 bases. Deletions cut 4 bases from V and 0 bases from J, with 13 bases between. The germline gives CDR1 SGHTA, CDR2 FQGNSA. This CDR3 is built from 15 residues. CDR3 sequence reads: CASSWRQSPSYEQYF. The CDR3 bases are TGTGCCAGCAGCTGGCGACAGAGTCCCTCCTACGAGCAGTACTTC.

The V call is TRBV5-1, the J call TRBJ1-4; D not certain. Germline V CDR1 and CDR2: SGHRS, YFSETQ. The CDR3 loop spans 15 amino acids. The germline V and J ends were trimmed by 4 bases and 0 bases, with 10 bases remaining between them. The CDR3 loop reads CASSMGPATNEKLFF. The CDR3 nucleotides are TGCGCCAGCAGCATGGGCCCCGCAACTAATGAAAAACTGTTTTTT.

The chain is built from TRBV30 and TRBJ2-5; TRBD2 is a possible D gene (5 bases). CDR3 length equals 16 residues. V was shortened by 2 bases and J by 1 base, with 17 bases between the two germline ends. The germline CDR1 and CDR2 sequences are GTSNPN and SVGIG (reference sequence). Here the CDR3 reads CAWSHDSVLSQETQYF. In DNA, the CDR3 is TGTGCCTGGAGTCACGATAGCGTTTTATCCCAAGAGACCCAGTACTTC.